The 26 T cell receptor beta chains reported below all come from one sample, sequenced in a study of PD-1 blockade in classical Hodgkin lymphoma. Patients all relapsed after autologous stem cell transplantation, and there was variation in brentuximab vedotin exposure. Here immunoSEQ multiplex PCR was the method, and the copy in TCRdb shows in-frame clones only, minus some. Of 75,000 to 100,000 clones listed, around 81% are singletons. This material consisted of peripheral blood mononuclear cells (PBMCs), taken before the second cycle of nivolumab. All receptors come from a human donor with classical Hodgkin lymphoma.

In this sample, this clone turned up once. CDR3 amino acids: CASSYPTSGADSEQFF. DNA for the CDR3: TGTGCCAGCAGTTATCCGACTAGCGGGGCCGATTCTGAGCAGTTCTTC. The chain joins TRBV6-5 to TRBJ2-1, with 11 positions matching TRBD2. CDR1 is MNHEY and CDR2 is SVGAGI in the germline V gene. The V and J ends lost 3 bases and 9 bases, in that order; junction bases with no gene match: 10. The CDR3 sequence is 16 residues long.

V usage is TRBV10-3 and J usage is TRBJ1-2; a possible D gene is TRBD1 (6 bases). CDR3 length: 13 residues. Trimming shortened V by 0 bases and J by 4 bases, and 6 bases separated the two germline ends. The germline CDR1 and CDR2 sequences are ENHRY and SYGVKD. CDR3 bases: TGTGCCATCAGTGAGTCGACAGGCTATGGCTACACCTTC. This codes for CAISESTGYGYTF.

The V gene is TRBV6-5, the J gene TRBJ2-5; 7 positions match TRBD1. Losses at the gene ends were 6 bases for V and 1 base for J; bases not matched to a gene: 5. Germline CDR1 MNHEY, CDR2 SVGAGI. The CDR3 consists of 14 residues. This chain's CDR3 is CASRHDRVQETQYF. CDR3 coding DNA: TGTGCCAGCAGGCACGACAGGGTCCAAGAGACCCAGTACTTC.

Concerning this clone itself: Other nucleotide sequences from this sample produce the same CDR3. CDR3 amino acids: CASSLVGRSYEQYF. The CDR3 nucleotides are TGTGCCAGCAGCTTGGTCGGGAGGTCCTACGAGCAGTACTTC. The chain carries TRBV5-6 and TRBJ2-7, with 7 bases aligning to TRBD2. Per germline, CDR1 SGHDT and CDR2 YYEEEE. CDR3 size: 14 residues. J lost 1 base, V lost 0 bases, and 1 base had no gene match.

CDR3: CASSYSGTGYSEQYF. CDR3 coding DNA: TGTGCCAGCAGTTACTCGGGGACAGGGTATTCCGAGCAGTACTTC. This chain connects TRBV6-5 to TRBJ2-7; 9 bases are shared with TRBD1. Trimming cost V 0 bases and J 6 bases; bases outside gene matches: 6. The CDR3 spans 15 residues. Germline CDR1 MNHEY, CDR2 SVGAGI.

This chain links TRBV2 with TRBJ2-1; possible D gene TRBD1, 6 bases. Trimming pared 0 bases from V and 6 bases from J, leaving 18 bases between. From germline, CDR1 is SNHLY and CDR2 FYNNEI. The CDR3 has 17 residues. CDR3: CASSEAIRGRKLNEQFF. The CDR3 region has the DNA TGTGCCAGCAGTGAAGCAATCAGGGGAAGAAAGCTCAATGAGCAGTTCTTC.

The rearrangement links TRBV5-1 to TRBJ1-5; D possibly corresponds to TRBD1 (5 bases). V was pared by 1 base and J by 6 bases, with 14 bases between. Germline assignment: CDR1 SGHRS and CDR2 YFSETQ. This CDR3 is built from 15 residues. The CDR3 is CASSLQGGRGQPQHF. CDR3 DNA: TGCGCCAGCAGCTTGCAGGGAGGAAGGGGTCAGCCCCAGCATTTT.

The V gene is TRBV6-1, the J gene TRBJ2-7; 7 positions match TRBD1. Germline V CDR1 and CDR2: MNHNS, SASEGT. The CDR3 runs to 15 residues. The V and J ends lost 7 bases and 1 base, in that order; junction bases with no gene match: 10. The CDR3 spells CASTEGAAQSYEQYF. The CDR3 DNA follows: TGTGCCAGCACCGAGGGGGCAGCCCAGTCCTACGAGCAGTACTTC.

V gene TRBV11-2 combines with J gene TRBJ2-3, with 7 bases matching TRBD2. The length of the CDR3 is 14 residues. Germline CDR1 reads SGHAT; CDR2 reads FQNNGV. Germline trimming cut 6 bases from V and 6 bases from J; bases unmatched to any gene: 9. As DNA, the CDR3 is TGTGCCAGCAGTCCAGAGCGCGGGAGTGATACGCAGTATTTT. Translated, it gives CASSPERGSDTQYF. Full variable domain (rest looked up from reference TRBV11-2 and TRBJ2-3): EAGVAQSPRYKIIEKRQSVAFWCNPISGHATLYWYQQILGQGPKLLIQFQNNGVVDDSQLPKDRFSAERLKGVDSTLKIQPAKLEDSAVYLCASSPERGSDTQYFGPGTRLTVL.

The rearrangement links TRBV7-9 to TRBJ1-2; D unresolved. With 1 base removed from V and 5 bases from J, the gap between germline ends came to 8 bases. From germline, CDR1 is SEHNR and CDR2 FQNEAQ (reference sequence). The CDR3 covers 13 residues. The CDR3, as DNA: TGTGCCAGCAGCTTAGAATCGGGATATGGCTACACCTTC. Translating gives CASSLESGYGYTF. The entire variable domain, with the rest obtained from reference TRBV7-9 and TRBJ1-2, is as follows: DTGVSQNPRHKITKRGQNVTFRCDPISEHNRLYWYRQTLGQGPEFLTYFQNEAQLEKSRLLSDRFSAERPKGSFSTLEIQRTEQGDSAMYLCASSLESGYGYTFGSGTRLTVV.

This chain joins TRBV11-2 and TRBJ1-4; no clear D. The CDR3 length is 16 residues. Per germline, CDR1 SGHAT and CDR2 FQNNGV. The V end was cut by 4 bases, the J end by 8 bases, with 20 bases between. This CDR3 is CASSSRAASLREKLFF. CDR3 coding DNA: TGTGCCAGCAGCTCCCGGGCAGCTAGCTTACGGGAAAAACTGTTTTTT.

This chain links TRBV25-1 with TRBJ1-1; the D is unclear. Germline V gene data show CDR1 as MGHDK and CDR2 as SYGVNS. Between the trimmed V and J ends, which lost 0 bases and 9 bases, there was a span of 17 bases. The CDR3 runs to 15 residues. CDR3 DNA: TGTGCCAGCAGTGAATATGGCCCGGGAACACTGAAAGCTTTCTTT. Its protein is CASSEYGPGTLKAFF.

The chain carries TRBV5-4 and TRBJ2-1; D possibly corresponds to TRBD2 (5 bases). Per the germline V gene, CDR1 is SGHNT and CDR2 is YYREEE (reference sequence). V was cut by 4 bases and J by 6 bases, with 8 bases left in between. This CDR3 region has 12 residues. The CDR3 coding sequence is TGTGCCAGCAGCAAGGACTTCAATGAGCAGTTCTTC. Its protein is CASSKDFNEQFF.

The chain uses TRBV5-1 and TRBJ1-2; D is perhaps TRBD1 (6 bases). This CDR3 region has 16 residues. Germline CDR1 is SGHRS and CDR2 is YFSETQ. V was trimmed by 4 bases and J by 2 bases, leaving 18 bases between them. CDR3 region: CASSRGGRDTNYGYTF. The DNA for the CDR3 is TGCGCCAGCAGCCGAGGGGGAAGGGATACCAACTATGGCTACACCTTC.

The chain is built from TRBV6-6 and TRBJ1-5; no clear D. The CDR3 is 15 residues long. The V and J ends lost 5 bases and 4 bases respectively, with 15 bases between them. CDR1 and CDR2 from the germline V gene are MNHNY and SVGAGI (reference sequence). This CDR3 reads CASSNSGMGNQPQHF. DNA of the CDR3: TGTGCCAGCAGTAATAGTGGGATGGGGAATCAGCCCCAGCATTTT.

This clone was seen a few times. The chain employs TRBV14 and TRBJ2-1; unclear D gene. The germline V and J ends were trimmed by 5 bases and 4 bases, with 6 bases remaining between them. Germline CDR1 and CDR2: SGHDN and FVKESK. This CDR3 comprises 12 residues. CDR3 DNA sequence: TGTGCCAGCAGCTTCGGTTACAATGAGCAGTTCTTC. Translated, it gives CASSFGYNEQFF.

The genes are TRBV11-2 and TRBJ1-4; TRBD1 matches at 10 bases. The CDR3 is 15 amino acids. V shed 2 bases and J 8 bases; nucleotides not matched to a gene: 5. Germline V lookup: CDR1 SGHAT, CDR2 FQNNGV. CDR3 in amino acids: CASSLLRTGGEKLFF. The CDR3 DNA reads TGTGCCAGCAGCTTACTACGGACAGGGGGAGAAAAACTGTTTTTT.

The J gene is TRBJ2-7, the V gene TRBV5-1, with 7 bases that match TRBD1. Per the germline V gene, CDR1 is SGHRS and CDR2 is YFSETQ. CDR3 length: 14 amino acids. The junction had 2 bases not matched to a gene; V was cut back by 0 bases and J by 2 bases. The CDR3 coding sequence is TGCGCCAGCAGCTTGGATACAGGGGCCTACGAGCAGTACTTC. This codes for CASSLDTGAYEQYF.

V is TRBV29-1 and J is TRBJ2-5, with D perhaps TRBD2 (5 bases). The CDR3 contains 10 residues. Trimming removed 4 bases at V and 5 bases at J, with 5 bases between. Germline V CDR1 and CDR2: SQVTM, ANQGSEA. The CDR3 region is CSVGGETQYF. The CDR3 DNA reads as TGCAGCGTTGGAGGGGAGACCCAGTACTTC.

The chain employs TRBV11-3 and TRBJ2-2; no definite D call. V was cut by 4 bases and J by 3 bases, with 15 bases left in between. Germline CDR1 SGHNT, CDR2 YENEEA. The CDR3 is 16 amino acids. The CDR3 loop is CASSSLLTSHTGELFF. CDR3 bases: TGTGCCAGCAGCTCCCTCCTCACGTCACACACCGGGGAGCTGTTTTTT.

The rearrangement joins TRBV7-9 to TRBJ2-2; 9 bases are a match to TRBD1. Losses at the gene ends were 3 bases for V and 6 bases for J; bases not matched to a gene: 8. Per the germline V gene, CDR1 is SEHNR and CDR2 is FQNEAQ (reference sequence). The CDR3 runs 16 residues. CDR3 sequence reads: CASSFTGGATSGELFF. In DNA form, the CDR3 reads TGTGCCAGCAGCTTCACAGGGGGCGCAACCTCCGGGGAGCTGTTTTTT.

The V gene is TRBV6-6, the J gene TRBJ1-3; D unresolved. The ends were cut back, 11 bases at V and 0 bases at J, with 5 bases in the middle. Germline CDR1 MNHNY, CDR2 SVGAGI (reference sequence). The CDR3 is 11 amino acids. CDR3 sequence (DNA): TGTGCCGCCCACTCTGGAAACACCATATATTTT. Its protein product is CAAHSGNTIYF.

The chain has TRBV6-5 and TRBJ2-4; perhaps TRBD2 as D (6 bases). The CDR3 runs 15 residues. With 7 bases removed from V and 3 bases from J, the gap between germline ends came to 16 bases. The germline V gene encodes CDR1 MNHEY and CDR2 SVGAGI. CDR3 loop: CASKTREFGKNIQYF. The CDR3 region has the DNA TGTGCCAGCAAAACCCGGGAGTTCGGCAAAAACATTCAGTACTTC.

This chain links TRBV7-2 with TRBJ2-7; D gene ambiguous. V lost 1 base, J lost 3 bases, and 4 bases lay in between. The length of the CDR3 is 12 residues. In germline, CDR1 is SGHTA, CDR2 FQGNSA. The CDR3 protein is CASSLGVYEQYF. CDR3 sequence (DNA): TGTGCCAGCAGCTTAGGAGTCTACGAGCAGTACTTC.

This CDR3 is CASSLEGFPYGYTF. In DNA form, the CDR3 reads TGCGCCAGCAGCTTGGAAGGGTTCCCCTATGGCTACACCTTC. This rearrangement joins TRBV5-1 to TRBJ1-2; D remains ambiguous. With 0 bases removed from V and 4 bases from J, the gap between germline ends came to 10 bases. The germline CDR1 and CDR2 sequences are SGHRS and YFSETQ. The CDR3 has 14 amino acids. Full variable domain (outside the CDR3, taken from reference TRBV5-1 and TRBJ1-2): KAGVTQTPRYLIKTRGQQVTLSCSPISGHRSVSWYQQTPGQGLQFLFEYFSETQRNKGNFPGRFSGRQFSNSRSEMNVSTLELGDSALYLCASSLEGFPYGYTFGSGTRLTVV.

V is TRBV5-1 and J is TRBJ1-1; unclear D gene. The CDR3 loop spans 14 amino acids. Per the germline V gene, CDR1 is SGHRS and CDR2 is YFSETQ. V gave up 0 bases and J gave up 8 bases, with 14 bases separating them. The CDR3 protein is CASSLVLGAGEAFF. In nucleotides, the CDR3 is TGCGCCAGCAGCTTGGTGTTGGGAGCGGGGGAAGCTTTCTTT. The entire variable domain, with the rest obtained from reference TRBV5-1 and TRBJ1-1, is as follows: KAGVTQTPRYLIKTRGQQVTLSCSPISGHRSVSWYQQTPGQGLQFLFEYFSETQRNKGNFPGRFSGRQFSNSRSEMNVSTLELGDSALYLCASSLVLGAGEAFFGQGTRLTVV.